This TCR beta chain was captured in a study of blood T cell repertoires in COVID-19. As for the study in general: Material from acute and convalescent COVID-19 was sourced from the United States, Italy and Spain. Sources were T cells, B-cell-depleted T cells, or PBMCs; the material itself was cDNA or gDNA.

Authors' analysis steps: From reference gene primer amplification, estimates of nucleated cell counts were derived. Clones were read by immunoSEQ multiplex PCR, and TCRdb kept only the in-frame ones, dropping some. The V and J calls and clone size were taken over from that table, and D and trimming were inferred from the DNA. This repertoire shows over 70,000 clones, around 80% found once; its top ten account for about 20%. What was sequenced was peripheral blood. The TCR was taken from a man aged 65 to 79 who had recovered from COVID-19.

The CDR3 loop reads CAISESRGGELFF. The DNA for the CDR3 is TGTGCCATCAGTGAGTCGCGGGGCGGGGAGCTGTTTTTT. V gene TRBV10-3 combines with J gene TRBJ2-2; TRBD2 is a possible D gene (6 bases). The V gene lost 0 bases and the J gene lost 7 bases, with 6 bases spanning the gap. This CDR3 contains 13 residues. Germline V lookup: CDR1 ENHRY, CDR2 SYGVKD.